The 32 T cell receptor beta chains presented below share a single source sample, sequenced in a study of blood T cells in healthy people across ages. A second PCR of roughly 7 to 11 cycles used a sample-barcoded 5' primer and a J-beta primer mix. TCRdb analysed the 5' RACE reads with MiXCR anew, one entry per CDR3 protein. The sample includes approximately 1.5 million distinct CDR3 sequences, 30% to 35% of them seen just once. The material sequenced was blood. Receptor source: a young woman in good health.

This clonotype was seen ten or more times. This chain links TRBV15 with TRBJ2-1; no firm D call. Trimming took 0 bases from V and 7 from J, leaving 7 bases between them. The germline V gene has CDR1 LNHNV and CDR2 YYDKDF (reference sequence). This CDR3 is 13 amino acids long. CDR3: CATSREAPNEQFF. CDR3 in DNA: TGTGCCACCAGCAGAGAGGCCCCGAATGAGCAGTTCTTC.

Many counts were recorded for this clonotype. The rearrangement joins TRBV7-9 to TRBJ2-7; D is unclear. Trimming pared 4 bases from V and 4 bases from J, leaving 11 bases between. Germline lookup yields CDR1 SEHNR and CDR2 FQNEAQ (reference sequence). This CDR3 is built from 13 residues. The CDR3 spells CASSSPWGYEQYF. In nucleotides, the CDR3 is TGTGCCAGCAGCTCCCCTTGGGGTTACGAGCAGTACTTC.

This chain uses TRBV18 with TRBJ1-2; no clear D gene. V gave up 3 bases and J gave up 4 bases, with 9 bases separating them. The CDR3 is 13 residues long. The germline V gene has CDR1 KGHSH and CDR2 LQKENI. The CDR3 region has the DNA TGTGCCAGCTCACCGGATAAAATCTATGGCTACACCTTC. This translates into CASSPDKIYGYTF. Variable domain in full (rest from reference TRBV18 and TRBJ1-2): NAGVMQNPRHLVRRRGQEARLRCSPMKGHSHVYWYRQLPEEGLKFMVYLQKENIIDESGMPKERFSAEFPKEGPSILRIQQVVRGDSAAYFCASSPDKIYGYTFGSGTRLTVV.

This clonotype was counted only a few times. The J gene is TRBJ2-4, the V gene TRBV13; 7 bases match TRBD1. CDR3 length: 13 residues. Germline loops: CDR1 PRHDT, CDR2 FYEKMQ (reference sequence). Losses at the gene ends were 4 bases for V and 8 bases for J; bases not matched to a gene: 5. The CDR3 here is CASSSKTGDIQYF. CDR3 sequence (DNA): TGTGCCAGCAGCTCTAAAACAGGGGACATTCAGTACTTC.

This clonotype was seen a few times. The rearrangement uses TRBV6-6 and TRBJ2-5; D perhaps matches TRBD2 (6 bases). This CDR3 has 16 amino acids. The germline gives CDR1 MNHNY, CDR2 SVGAGI (reference sequence). Trimming shortened V by 5 bases and J by 5 bases, and 21 bases separated the two germline ends. CDR3 sequence reads: CASSPQVTSGVETQYF. CDR3 nucleotides: TGTGCCAGCAGTCCCCAGGTGACTAGTGGTGTGGAGACCCAGTACTTC.

In regard to this clonotype: This may arise from a read error, as a much more abundant clone is one base away. The V and J genes are TRBV29-1 and TRBJ2-7; 11 bases map to TRBD2. The CDR3 has 15 amino acids. Trimming cost V 1 base and J 7 bases; bases outside gene matches: 9. Looked up from germline, CDR1 is SQVTM and CDR2 is ANQGSEA. In DNA form, the CDR3 reads TGCAGCGTTGAAGGGCCTAGCGGGAGGTCGGGGGAGCAGTACTTC. Its protein is CSVEGPSGRSGEQYF.

The chain combines TRBV6-5 with TRBJ2-5; 8 nucleotides agree with TRBD2. V was clipped by 6 bases and J by 2 bases; unmatched bases: 5. Germline lookup yields CDR1 MNHEY and CDR2 SVGAGI. The CDR3 runs 14 residues. The CDR3 nucleotides read TGTGCCAGCAGAGCGGGAGATCGTCAAGAGACCCAGTACTTC. It specifies CASRAGDRQETQYF.

This chain joins TRBV15 and TRBJ1-4; D is uncertain. Germline V gene data show CDR1 as LNHNV and CDR2 as YYDKDF (reference sequence). V lost 3 bases, J lost 5 bases, and 13 bases lay in between. The CDR3 sequence is 15 residues long. For the CDR3, the DNA is TGTGCCACCAGCAGCCCCAGCCCAGCAAATGAAAAACTGTTTTTT. Amino acids: CATSSPSPANEKLFF. Drawing the rest from reference TRBV15 and TRBJ1-4, the complete variable domain is DAMVIQNPRYQVTQFGKPVTLSCSQTLNHNVMYWYQQKSSQAPKLLFHYYDKDFNNEADTPDNFQSRRPNTSFCFLDIRSPGLGDTAMYLCATSSPSPANEKLFFGSGTQLSVL.

As to this clonotype: At one of its ends the junction is not consistent with the germline gene, which may arise from a read error. The rearrangement uses TRBV29-1 and TRBJ2-6; a weak D match, TRBD2 (7 bases). CDR3 length: 13 residues. Per the germline V gene, CDR1 is SQVTM and CDR2 is ANQGSEA. The CDR3 here is CKGGDSGANVRTF. In DNA form, the CDR3 reads TGCAAGGGGGGGGACTCTGGGGCCAACGTCCGGACTTTC.

This clonotype was detected only a few times. The chain has TRBV9 and TRBJ2-7; 9 nucleotides line up with TRBD1. CDR1 is SGDLS and CDR2 is YYNGEE in the germline V gene. Unmatched junction bases numbered 6, after V lost 4 bases and J lost 1 base. The CDR3 length is 15 residues. The CDR3 sequence is CASSPWTGDSYEQYF. Written as DNA, the CDR3 is TGTGCCAGCAGCCCGTGGACAGGGGATTCCTACGAGCAGTACTTC.

This clonotype came up many times. The junction does not match germline at one end; this may be a read error. This chain connects TRBV5-1 to TRBJ2-7; the match to TRBD2 covers 9 bases. Germline V gives CDR1 SGHRS, CDR2 YFSETQ. CDR3 length equals 14 residues. Here the CDR3 reads CASSFSGSSYEQYF. CDR3 coding DNA: TGTGCCAGCAGTTTTAGCGGGAGCTCCTACGAGCAGTACTTC.

Concerning this clonotype itself: Since a much larger clone is just one base distant, this may be a read error. The J gene is TRBJ2-1, the V gene TRBV29-1, with 7 bases matching TRBD2. CDR3 size: 15 residues. The junction had 14 bases not matched to a gene; V was cut back by 4 bases and J by 8 bases. The germline V gene has CDR1 SQVTM and CDR2 ANQGSEA. CDR3: CSVASLAEACHEQFF. CDR3 sequence (DNA): TGCAGCGTTGCCAGTCTAGCGGAGGCCTGTCATGAGCAGTTCTTC.

V and J are TRBV6-6 and TRBJ1-1, with TRBD1 matching 7 bases. The CDR3 consists of 14 residues. V dropped 7 bases and J dropped 1; count of bases not matched to a gene: 6. The germline CDR1 and CDR2 sequences are MNHNY and SVGAGI (reference sequence). Here the CDR3 DNA reads TGTGCCAGCACCTTGCAGGGGGAGAACACTGAAGCTTTCTTT. Translating it yields CASTLQGENTEAFF.

The chain has TRBV27 and TRBJ2-7; 11 bases agree with TRBD1. Germline CDR1 and CDR2: MNHEY and SMNVEV (reference sequence). This CDR3 spans 14 amino acids. J was trimmed by 3 bases and V by 8 bases; bases with no gene match: 6. In DNA, the CDR3 is TGTGCCAGCCGGTGGGGACAGGGGGGCTACGAGCAGTACTTC. Amino acid sequence: CASRWGQGGYEQYF.

The chain joins TRBV25-1 to TRBJ1-2, with 8 positions matching TRBD1. The V gene end was trimmed by 5 bases and the J gene end by 2 bases; junction bases not matched to a gene: 13. Germline V gene data show CDR1 as MGHDK and CDR2 as SYGVNS. CDR3 length: 17 amino acids. CDR3 DNA: TGTGCCAGCAGTCAAGACATAGGGACAGGCATAAACTATGGCTACACCTTC. Its translation: CASSQDIGTGINYGYTF.

The rearrangement uses TRBV27 and TRBJ2-3; weak D call: TRBD1 (6 bases). The V gene lost 6 bases and the J gene lost 3 bases, with 22 bases spanning the gap. The CDR3 length is 17 residues. Looked up from germline, CDR1 is MNHEY and CDR2 is SMNVEV (reference sequence). Here the CDR3 DNA reads TGTGCCAGCAGAAAACCGGGACACAAGGAGGTTACAGATACGCAGTATTTT. Translating gives CASRKPGHKEVTDTQYF.

Only a few counts were recorded for this clonotype. The chain combines TRBV9 with TRBJ2-3; 8 nucleotides match TRBD2. Trimming at V came to 3 bases and at J to 3 bases, leaving 6 bases not matched to a gene. This CDR3 region has 15 residues. Germline V gene data show CDR1 as SGDLS and CDR2 as YYNGEE. The CDR3 DNA reads as TGTGCCAGCAGCGCCGGACTAGCAGAAACAGATACGCAGTATTTT. Its translation is CASSAGLAETDTQYF.

About this clonotype: A read error may produce the germline difference seen at one junction end. V is TRBV28 and J is TRBJ2-5, with 9 nucleotides matching TRBD1. Germline CDR1 MDHEN, CDR2 SYDVKM. This CDR3 region has 17 residues. DNA of the CDR3: TGTGCCAGCAGCCAGATTACAGGGGGCGCCCAGGGGGAGACCCTGTACTTC. Encoded protein: CASSQITGGAQGETLYF.

This clonotype occurred many times. The chain uses TRBV20-1 and TRBJ2-1; TRBD2 agrees at 10 bases. Germline V gene data show CDR1 as DFQATT and CDR2 as SNEGSKA (reference sequence). This CDR3 has 14 amino acids. Trimming took 5 bases from V and 7 from J; bases not matched to a gene: 8. Written as DNA, the CDR3 is TGCAGTGCTGGATCAGCGGGGGGGCGAAATGAGCAGTTCTTC. This translates into CSAGSAGGRNEQFF.

The rearrangement joins TRBV27 to TRBJ2-2; the D gene is possibly TRBD2 (5 bases). V lost 5 bases, J lost 5 bases, and 18 bases lay in between. Germline V gives CDR1 MNHEY, CDR2 SMNVEV (reference sequence). CDR3 length: 16 residues. The CDR3 loop is CASSPRVAWNTGELFF. The CDR3 DNA follows: TGTGCCAGCAGTCCCCGGGTAGCGTGGAATACCGGGGAGCTGTTTTTT.

The chain recombines TRBV12-3 or TRBV12-4 with TRBJ1-5; D remains unclear. This CDR3 has 14 amino acids. Trimming took 5 bases from V and 3 from J, leaving 11 bases between them. The CDR3 region is CASSQSWDNQPQHF. CDR3 coding DNA: TGTGCCAGCAGTCAGAGTTGGGACAATCAGCCCCAGCATTTT.

V is TRBV27 and J is TRBJ1-5; 9 nucleotides line up with TRBD1. CDR3 size: 13 residues. Germline V gene sequence: CDR1 MNHEY, CDR2 SMNVEV (reference sequence). With 6 bases clipped from V and 7 bases from J, the junction kept 4 bases outside the gene matches. The CDR3 DNA sequence: TGTGCCAGCAGGGGACAGGGTTTGCAGCCCCAGCATTTT. Translation gives CASRGQGLQPQHF.

This clonotype was seen a few times. This chain connects TRBV2 to TRBJ2-1; D uncertain. The V gene lost 9 bases and the J gene lost 9 bases, with 9 bases spanning the gap. Germline values: CDR1 SNHLY, CDR2 FYNNEI. The CDR3 covers 10 residues. The DNA for the CDR3 is TGTGCCAGTTGGAGTGGTGAGCAGTTCTTC. Encoded protein: CASWSGEQFF.

In this sample, this clonotype turned up a few times. The J gene is TRBJ2-1, the V gene TRBV7-2; 8 bases fit TRBD2. Trimming took 1 base from V and 8 from J; bases not matched to a gene: 4. Per the germline V gene, CDR1 is SGHTA and CDR2 is FQGNSA. The CDR3 extends over 14 amino acids. CDR3 DNA: TGTGCCAGCAGCTTAGTTTATAGCGGGGATGAGCAGTTCTTC. Translated, it gives CASSLVYSGDEQFF.

The J gene is TRBJ1-5, the V gene TRBV6-1, with 7 bases aligning to TRBD1. CDR1 and CDR2 from the germline V gene are MNHNS and SASEGT. The CDR3 is 16 residues long. V lost 2 bases to trimming and J lost 7 bases; unmatched junction nucleotides: 11. CDR3 protein: CASSEWSTGPRQPQHF. CDR3 nucleotides: TGTGCCAGCAGTGAATGGTCGACAGGGCCCAGGCAGCCCCAGCATTTT.

This clonotype has a count of ten or more. The chain is built from TRBV29-1 and TRBJ1-2, with TRBD1 matching 7 bases. The CDR3 loop spans 12 amino acids. The junction had 8 bases not matched to a gene; V was cut back by 7 bases and J by 6 bases. Germline lookup yields CDR1 SQVTM and CDR2 ANQGSEA. The CDR3 reads CSALTGSHGYTF. The CDR3 DNA sequence: TGCAGCGCTCTGACAGGGTCTCATGGCTACACCTTC.

V is TRBV5-1 and J is TRBJ1-3; D uncertain. This CDR3 region has 15 residues. The germline V gene has CDR1 SGHRS and CDR2 YFSETQ. Trimming removed 7 bases from V and 2 bases from J, with 16 bases in between. The CDR3 sequence is CASADLFRPGNTIYF. The DNA of the CDR3 is TGCGCCAGCGCGGACCTCTTCCGCCCTGGAAACACCATATATTTT.

The sample holds a few counts of this clonotype. V and J are TRBV20-1 and TRBJ2-7; 11 nucleotides align to TRBD2. V was clipped by 2 bases and J by 2 bases; unmatched bases: 8. Germline CDR1 is DFQATT and CDR2 is SNEGSKA (reference sequence). The CDR3 covers 16 residues. The CDR3 DNA follows: TGCAGTGCTAGACCTAGCGGGAGGCTGGGAACCTACGAGCAGTACTTC. Protein: CSARPSGRLGTYEQYF.

The chain couples TRBV20-1 to TRBJ2-7, with D tentatively TRBD1 (5 bases). In germline, CDR1 is DFQATT, CDR2 SNEGSKA (reference sequence). Trimming removed 0 bases at V and 3 bases at J, with 9 bases between. This CDR3 has 13 amino acids. The CDR3 protein is CSARDPTDYEQYF. The CDR3 coding sequence is TGCAGTGCTAGAGATCCGACAGACTACGAGCAGTACTTC.

The chain carries TRBV7-9 and TRBJ2-1, with D possibly TRBD2 on 6 matching bases. The CDR3 runs 12 residues. The V gene lost 6 bases and the J gene lost 13 bases, with 16 bases spanning the gap. Germline CDR1 SEHNR, CDR2 FQNEAQ (reference sequence). CDR3 in DNA: TGTGCCAGCAGTTCCAGAACTAGCCCCCAGTTCTTC. Encoded protein: CASSSRTSPQFF.

J is TRBJ1-5 and V is TRBV20-1, with D maybe TRBD1 (5 bases). The V gene's germline CDR1 is DFQATT and CDR2 SNEGSKA (reference sequence). Trimming took 4 bases from V and 5 from J, leaving 9 bases between them. CDR3 length equals 12 residues. CDR3 sequence reads: CSATREDQPQHF. The DNA for the CDR3 is TGCAGTGCTACCAGGGAGGATCAGCCCCAGCATTTT.

For this clonotype: A much bigger clone sits one base away, suggesting this may be a read error. This sequence joins TRBV10-3 and TRBJ2-4, with 10 bases that match TRBD2. With the DNA end fitting TRBJ2-7 better, the J assignment may be wrong. Germline values: CDR1 ENHRY, CDR2 SYGVKD. The CDR3 is 16 residues long. The CDR3 DNA reads as TGTGCCTTCAGTGACGGTCGAGCGGGAGGGCCTGGCGAGCAGTACTTC. This sequence encodes CAFSDGRAGGPGEQYF.